This T cell receptor (beta chain) was documented in a study of glioma-infiltrating T cells after dendritic cell vaccination. Regarding time point: after dendritic cell vaccination, including at tumor progression/relapse. Per the germline V gene, CDR1 is MNHNS and CDR2 is SASEGT. This CDR3 comprises 14 residues. V dropped 4 bases and J dropped 4; count of bases not matched to a gene: 7. The assay was immunoSEQ multiplex PCR, and TCRdb's table has in-frame clones only and misses some. The data contain tens of thousands of clones, roughly 83% of them seen just once; the ten biggest clones take up 15% to 18%.

The source of this sequence is a human donor with glioblastoma. The starting material was blood, obtained after dendritic cell vaccination. The rearrangement uses TRBV6-1 and TRBJ2-7, with TRBD1 identical over 7 bases. CDR3 protein: CASSASGGRYEQYF. The CDR3 nucleotides are TGTGCCAGCAGTGCTTCAGGGGGTAGATACGAGCAGTACTTC.